Listed here is a single T cell receptor (beta chain). The ends lost 7 bases at V and 7 bases at J; junction bases unmatched: 10. This CDR3 has 15 amino acids. CDR1 is MDHEN, CDR2 SYDVKM, per germline. This entry belongs to a study of blood T cell repertoires in COVID-19. About the study: T cells, B-cell-depleted T cells, or PBMCs provided the cDNA or gDNA that served as material.

Authors' methods: Amplification with reference gene primers provided the estimates of nucleated cell counts. The repertoire was sequenced with immunoSEQ multiplex PCR; TCRdb's copy has only in-frame clones and lacks some. V and J calls and clone size come straight from that table; D and trimming were deduced from the DNA. The profile shows 130,000 to 150,000 clones, roughly 80% of them singletons. This chain joins TRBV28 and TRBJ2-2; TRBD1 aligns across 9 bases. The material sequenced was peripheral blood. The sequence derives from a human donor in a cohort sampled during active COVID-19. CDR3 sequence: CASKGTGGVGGELFF. CDR3 DNA sequence: TGTGCCAGCAAGGGCACAGGGGGCGTCGGCGGGGAGCTGTTTTTT.